Following are 16 T cell receptor beta chains from one sample sequenced in a study of CD4 and CD8 cells across lung adenocarcinoma regions. TCRdb re-called the PCR reads with MiXCR, one entry per CDR3 protein. This table holds more than 25,000 distinct CDR3 sequences, 53% found once. Sequencing was performed on CD8+ T cells from the center of a lung tumor. The receptors derive from a male donor with lung adenocarcinoma. The CD4 and CD8 labels of this study may be unreliable.

This clonotype came up many times. The J gene is TRBJ1-6, the V gene TRBV6-1; D is possibly TRBD1 (6 bases). The germline gives CDR1 MNHNS, CDR2 SASEGT. The CDR3 contains 14 residues. V was trimmed by 0 bases and J by 9 bases, leaving 9 bases between them. The CDR3 region is CASSEAGQPSPLHF. CDR3 DNA sequence: TGTGCCAGCAGTGAAGCCGGACAGCCTTCACCCCTCCACTTT.

The rearrangement joins TRBV4-1 to TRBJ2-7; D gene uncertain. This CDR3 is built from 16 residues. The V end lost 0 bases, the J end lost 3 bases, and 15 bases lay between the germline ends. Looked up from germline, CDR1 is MGHRA and CDR2 is YSYEKL. The DNA of the CDR3 is TGCGCCAGCAGCCAAGAGTACAGCGAAACCAGCTACGAGCAGTACTTC. This sequence encodes CASSQEYSETSYEQYF.

V usage is TRBV10-2 and J usage is TRBJ2-5; 7 bases are shared with TRBD2. The CDR3 is made up of 14 amino acids. Per the germline V gene, CDR1 is WSHSY and CDR2 is SAAADI. This chain's CDR3 is CAGSGVRAKKTQYF. Written as DNA, the CDR3 is TGCGCGGGGAGCGGGGTCCGGGCCAAAAAGACCCAGTACTTC.

The chain has TRBV27 and TRBJ2-7, with TRBD2 identical over 15 bases. CDR3 size: 16 residues. V lost 3 bases and J lost 7; bases outside the gene matches: 7. Germline lookup yields CDR1 MNHEY and CDR2 SMNVEV (reference sequence). CDR3 in DNA: TGTGCCAGCAGTTTGTCAGGGGGGACTAGCGGGAGGGAGCAGTACTTC. As protein: CASSLSGGTSGREQYF.

This clonotype was recorded a few times. The gene calls are TRBV9 and TRBJ2-1, with D unresolved. The CDR3 totals 11 residues. CDR1 and CDR2 from the germline V gene are SGDLS and YYNGEE. Trimming removed 0 bases at V and 10 bases at J, with 5 bases between. The CDR3 is CASSVGREQFF. CDR3 nucleotide sequence: TGTGCCAGCAGCGTAGGTAGGGAGCAGTTCTTC.

This clonotype has more than one count but fewer than ten. This chain links TRBV14 with TRBJ1-6; D unresolved. Trimming took off 2 bases at V and 9 bases at J, with 11 bases between the two ends. Germline lookup yields CDR1 SGHDN and CDR2 FVKESK. CDR3 size: 14 residues. DNA of the CDR3: TGTGCCAGCAGCCAAATTTATGGGAGTTCACCCCTCCACTTT. Translating gives CASSQIYGSSPLHF.

In this sample, this clonotype turned up a few times. CDR3 sequence reads: CASSPLLSSYNEQFF. Here the CDR3 DNA reads TGTGCCAGCAGCCCCCTGCTGAGCTCCTACAATGAGCAGTTCTTC. This chain uses TRBV11-2 with TRBJ2-1; D is unclear. CDR1 and CDR2 (germline): SGHAT, FQNNGV. V lost 5 bases, J lost 0 bases, and 11 bases lay in between. This CDR3 contains 15 residues.

V and J are TRBV7-2 and TRBJ1-6; D might be TRBD1 (5 bases). The CDR3 is 18 residues long. V was pared by 2 bases and J by 0 bases, with 14 bases between. Per the germline V gene, CDR1 is SGHTA and CDR2 is FQGNSA. The CDR3 loop reads CASSLQGWESSYNSPLHF. CDR3 coding DNA: TGTGCCAGCAGCTTACAGGGTTGGGAGAGCTCCTATAATTCACCCCTCCACTTT.

Note on this clonotype: The junction departs from the called germline gene at one end, perhaps through a read error. The J gene is TRBJ2-3, the V gene TRBV27; tentatively, D is TRBD2 (6 bases). The CDR3 sequence is 14 residues long. Per the germline V gene, CDR1 is MNHEY and CDR2 is SMNVEV (reference sequence). The CDR3: CASRRDLSTGTQFF. CDR3 in DNA: TGTGCCAGCAGACGGGACTTGAGCACCGGGACGCAGTTTTTT.

The rearrangement joins TRBV6-1 to TRBJ2-7; tentatively, D is TRBD2 (7 bases). The V and J ends lost 8 bases and 5 bases respectively, with 31 bases between them. Germline assignment: CDR1 MNHNS and CDR2 SASEGT. CDR3 length equals 18 residues. The CDR3 DNA follows: TGTGCCAGCGGGGGGGGGCGGGGTGCACGTCTGTGGGGCGACGAGCAGTACTTC. Encoded protein: CASGGGRGARLWGDEQYF.

About this clonotype itself: Relative to the germline gene, one junction end is altered; a read error may explain this. The V call is TRBV4-1, the J call TRBJ2-4; TRBD2 might be the D (6 bases). This CDR3 is built from 17 residues. Germline V CDR1 and CDR2: MGHRA, YSYEKL. This chain's CDR3 is CASSRVLGPGAKDIQYF. CDR3 sequence (DNA): TGCGCCAGCAGCCGAGTATTGGGGCCGGGAGCCAAAGACATTCAGTACTTC.

This sequence joins TRBV30 and TRBJ1-2; tentative D call: TRBD1 (5 bases). The CDR3 extends over 16 amino acids. Between the trimmed V and J ends, which lost 2 bases and 0 bases, there was a span of 16 bases. Germline-derived CDR1 and CDR2 are GTSNPN and SVGIG (reference sequence). Written as DNA, the CDR3 is TGTGCCTGGAGTTTTATGGCAGGGCGACCTAACTATGGCTACACCTTC. Its protein product is CAWSFMAGRPNYGYTF.

CDR3 nucleotide sequence: TGTGCCAGCAGTGGGCCCGGGGGGGCCCAGTACTTC. Its translation: CASSGPGGAQYF. The V and J genes are TRBV6-1 and TRBJ2-1; 8 nucleotides align to TRBD2. The assigned J gene may be wrong: the sequence end matches TRBJ2-5 better. Germline-derived CDR1 and CDR2 are MNHNS and SASEGT. The CDR3 sequence is 12 residues long.

This clonotype appeared a single time. The junction and the germline gene differ at one end; a read error may be behind it. The CDR3 DNA reads TGCGCCAGCGGCCCGGGGGGCGGGACCACAGATACGCAGTACTTT. Translating it yields CASGPGGGTTDTQYF. This chain links TRBV4-1 with TRBJ2-3; D is possibly TRBD2 (7 bases). The CDR3 covers 15 residues. Germline V lookup: CDR1 MGHRA, CDR2 YSYEKL.

A note on this clonotype: The junction differs from germline at one of its ends, possibly a read error. The V gene is TRBV10-1, the J gene TRBJ2-4, with a weak D call TRBD2 (7 bases). This CDR3 has 13 residues. The germline CDR1 and CDR2 sequences are WNHNN and SYGVQD (reference sequence). The CDR3 protein is CATGAGATNIQYF. In DNA, the CDR3 is TGCGCCACGGGGGCGGGAGCGACAAACATTCAGTATTTC.

CDR3 loop: CASTSRLAGQETQYF. For the CDR3, the DNA is TGTGCCAGCACTTCCCGACTAGCGGGGCAAGAGACCCAGTACTTC. J is TRBJ2-5 and V is TRBV28; 11 bases map to TRBD2. Germline V gene data show CDR1 as MDHEN and CDR2 as SYDVKM. The V and J ends lost 7 bases and 2 bases, in that order; junction bases with no gene match: 6. The CDR3 extends over 15 amino acids.